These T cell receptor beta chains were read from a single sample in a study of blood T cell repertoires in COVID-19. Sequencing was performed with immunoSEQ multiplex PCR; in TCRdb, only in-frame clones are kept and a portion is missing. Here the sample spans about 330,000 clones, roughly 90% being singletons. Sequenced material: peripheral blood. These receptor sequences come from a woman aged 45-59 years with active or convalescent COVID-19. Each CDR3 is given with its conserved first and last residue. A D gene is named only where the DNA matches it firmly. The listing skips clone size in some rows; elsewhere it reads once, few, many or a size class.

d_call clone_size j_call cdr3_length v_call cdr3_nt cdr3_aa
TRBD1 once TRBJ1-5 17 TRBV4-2 TGTGCCAGCAGCCAGTCCGACAGACAGGGGAGTGGCGCGCCCCAGCATTTT CASSQSDRQGSGAPQHF
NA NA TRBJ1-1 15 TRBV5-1 TGCGCCAGCAGCTTCAACAGTGCCATGAACACTGAAGCTTTCTTT CASSFNSAMNTEAFF
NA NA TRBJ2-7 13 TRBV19 TGTGCCAGCCAAGGACAGTCGGGCTACGAGCAGTACTTC CASQGQSGYEQYF
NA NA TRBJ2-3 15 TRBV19 TGTGCCAGTAGTATTATGGGGGGAAGCACAGATACGCAGTATTTT CASSIMGGSTDTQYF
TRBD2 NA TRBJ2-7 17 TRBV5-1 TGCGCCAGCAGCTTGCAGAAGACTAGCGGGGGATCCTACGAGCAGTACTTC CASSLQKTSGGSYEQYF
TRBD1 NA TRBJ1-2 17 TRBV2 TGTGCCAGCAGTGAATTCAGGGCCAGAGGGGGCGCTTATGGCTACACCTTC CASSEFRARGGAYGYTF
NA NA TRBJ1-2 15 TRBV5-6 TGTGCCAGCAGCTTGATTGGCGCAGGGGAAGGTGGCTACACCTTC CASSLIGAGEGGYTF
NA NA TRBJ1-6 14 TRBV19 TGTGCCAGTAGTATAGAAGGGGCAATGTCACCCCTCCACTTT CASSIEGAMSPLHF
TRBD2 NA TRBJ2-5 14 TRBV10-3 TGTGCCATCAGTACGGGGGGGGCACAAGAGACCCAGTACTTC CAISTGGAQETQYF
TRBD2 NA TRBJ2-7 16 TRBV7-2 TGTGCCAGCAGCTTAGCGGCTAGCGGGGGTTCCTACGAGCAGTACTTC CASSLAASGGSYEQYF
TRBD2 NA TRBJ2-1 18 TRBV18 TGTGCCAGCTCACCACCCAGCGGGGGCGGGGGAGCCCGGAGTGAGCAGTTCTTC CASSPPSGGGGARSEQFF
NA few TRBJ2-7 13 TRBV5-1 TGCGCCAGCAGCTTGGGGGGGCGCGACGAGCAGTACTTC CASSLGGRDEQYF
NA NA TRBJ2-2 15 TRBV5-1 TGCGCCAGCAGCTCGGGTCCTATCCCCACCGGGGAGCTGTTTTTT CASSSGPIPTGELFF
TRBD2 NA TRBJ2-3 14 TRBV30 TGTGCCTGGAGATGGACTAGCGGGGGAACTACGCAGTATTTT CAWRWTSGGTTQYF
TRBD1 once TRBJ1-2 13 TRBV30 TGTGCCAGCCCGGGACAGGAGACCTATGGCTACACCTTC CASPGQETYGYTF
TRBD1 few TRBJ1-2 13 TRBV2 TGTGCCAGCAGTGAAACGGGACAGAGTTACTACACCTTC CASSETGQSYYTF
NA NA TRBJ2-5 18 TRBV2 TGTGCCAGCAGTGCCATTATCCGGGACACCGAAGTGAAAGAGACCCAGTACTTC CASSAIIRDTEVKETQYF
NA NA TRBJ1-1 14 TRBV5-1 TGCGCCAGCAGCTCCACCACAGGGAACACTGAAGCTTTCTTT CASSSTTGNTEAFF
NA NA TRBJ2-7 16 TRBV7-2 TGTGCCAGCAGCTTAGAGTCAGCTGTAGCTCGGTACGAGCAGTACTTC CASSLESAVARYEQYF
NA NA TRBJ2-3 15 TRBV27 TGTGCCAGCAGTAAGGGCAGCGGACGAACAGATACGCAGTATTTT CASSKGSGRTDTQYF
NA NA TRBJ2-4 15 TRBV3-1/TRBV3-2 TGTGCCAGCAGCCAAGTGGGCGCCGCCAAAAACATTCAGTACTTC CASSQVGAAKNIQYF
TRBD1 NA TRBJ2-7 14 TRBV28 TGTGCCAGCAGTGCCGGGACAGGATCCTACGAGCAGTACTTC CASSAGTGSYEQYF
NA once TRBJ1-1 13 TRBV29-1 TGCAGCGGGCCGGGACTGTGGAACACTGAAGCTTTCTTT CSGPGLWNTEAFF
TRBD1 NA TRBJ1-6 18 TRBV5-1 TGCGCCAGCAGCTTGTACCCAGGGGGCGAAACAGATAATTCACCCCTCCACTTT CASSLYPGGETDNSPLHF
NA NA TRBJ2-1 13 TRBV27 TGTGCCAGCAGTCCCTATTCCTACAATGAGCAGTTCTTC CASSPYSYNEQFF
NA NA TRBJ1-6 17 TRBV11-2 TGTGCCAGCAGCTTAAGGGGGGGGGATTCCTATAATTCACCCCTCCACTTT CASSLRGGDSYNSPLHF
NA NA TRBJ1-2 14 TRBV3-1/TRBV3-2 TGTGCCAGCAGCCAAGAGGAGGGAAGAACCGGCTACACCTTC CASSQEEGRTGYTF
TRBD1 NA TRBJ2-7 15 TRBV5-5 TGTGCCAGCAGCCGTGGACAGGGAATCTCCTACGAGCAGTACTTC CASSRGQGISYEQYF
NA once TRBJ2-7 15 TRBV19 TGTGCCAGTAGTTCGAAACCGGGACACCGCTACGAGCAGTACTTC CASSSKPGHRYEQYF
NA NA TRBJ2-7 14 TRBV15 TGTGCCACCAGCCACCCCGGGATAGAATACGAGCAGTACTTC CATSHPGIEYEQYF
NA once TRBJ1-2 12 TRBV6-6 TGTGCCGGCTGGAGACCTAACTATGGCTACACCTTC CAGWRPNYGYTF
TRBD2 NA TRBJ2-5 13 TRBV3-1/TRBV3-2 TGTGCCAGAATGACGGGGGGGCGAGAGACCCAGTACTTC CARMTGGRETQYF
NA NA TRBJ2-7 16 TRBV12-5 TGTGCTAGTGCCCCCAGAAGCCAGGGGAGCTCCTACGAGCAGTACTTC CASAPRSQGSSYEQYF
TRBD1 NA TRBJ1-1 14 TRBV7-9 TGTGCCAGCAGCTTCGGGACAGGGGGGACTGAAGCTTTCTTT CASSFGTGGTEAFF
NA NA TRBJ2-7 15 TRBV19 TGTGCCAGTAGTATTTCGGGGGGCCTCGCCTACGAGCAGTACTTC CASSISGGLAYEQYF
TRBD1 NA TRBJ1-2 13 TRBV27 TGTGCCAGCAGTTTAACAGGGGGCTATGGCTACACCTTC CASSLTGGYGYTF
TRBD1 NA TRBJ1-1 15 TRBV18 TGTGCCAGCTCACCGGGGCTCGACAGGGGCACTGAAGCTTTCTTT CASSPGLDRGTEAFF
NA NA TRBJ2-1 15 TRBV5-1 TGCGCCAGCAGCTTGGTGGGCAGGACCTACAATGAGCAGTTCTTC CASSLVGRTYNEQFF
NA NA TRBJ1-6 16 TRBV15 TGTGCCACCAGCAGGTCAGGAAGGTCCTATAATTCACCCCTCCACTTT CATSRSGRSYNSPLHF
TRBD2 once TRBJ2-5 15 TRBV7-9 TGTGCCAGCAGCCTACGGACTAGCGGGAGAGAGACCCAGTACTTC CASSLRTSGRETQYF
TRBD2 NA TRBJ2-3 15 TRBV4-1 TGCGCCAGCAGCCAGGTACTAGCGGGAGGAGATACGCAGTATTTT CASSQVLAGGDTQYF
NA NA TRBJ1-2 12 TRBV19 TGTGCCACCAGGGGATGGGACTATGGCTACACCTTC CATRGWDYGYTF
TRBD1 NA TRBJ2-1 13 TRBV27 TGTGCCAGCAGTTGGACAGGGGACAATGAGCAGTTCTTC CASSWTGDNEQFF
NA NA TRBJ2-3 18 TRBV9 TGTGCCAGCAGCGTAGCTCGGATGGGAGCGCCTAGCACAGATACGCAGTATTTT CASSVARMGAPSTDTQYF
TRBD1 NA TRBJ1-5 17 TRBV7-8 TGTGCCAGCAGCCTTACCTTCAGACAGGGGCAAAATCAGCCCCAGCATTTT CASSLTFRQGQNQPQHF
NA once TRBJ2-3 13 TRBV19 TGTGCCAGTAAGATGGCGGCCACAGATACGCAGTATTTT CASKMAATDTQYF
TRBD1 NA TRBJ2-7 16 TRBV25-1 TGTGCCAGCAGTGAGGGGCAGGGGACAGTCTCCTACGAGCAGTACTTC CASSEGQGTVSYEQYF